This section outlines one T cell receptor beta chain sequence together with its context. What it binds is unknown. This sample is drawn from a study of identical twins. Findings of the study overall: Models predicted too little out-of-frame TCR alpha sharing in monozygotic twins.

Each CDR3 protein gets one entry after TCRdb re-called the 5' RACE reads with MiXCR. The sample lists about 890,000 distinct CDR3 sequences, approximately 13% occurring once. V was pared by 1 base and J by 2 bases, with 4 bases of the junction left unmatched. The CDR3 has 17 residues. CDR1 is SGHAT, CDR2 FQNNGV, per germline. The sample was also reused in another study, on yellow fever vaccine responses in identical twins.

This sequence originates from a woman in her late teens or twenties in good health. The chain employs TRBV11-2 and TRBJ2-7, with 14 positions matching TRBD2. What was sequenced was PBMCs. CDR3 DNA sequence: TGTGCCAGCAGCTTAGTTGGGACTAGCGGGAGTACCTACGAGCAGTACTTC. This gives the protein CASSLVGTSGSTYEQYF.